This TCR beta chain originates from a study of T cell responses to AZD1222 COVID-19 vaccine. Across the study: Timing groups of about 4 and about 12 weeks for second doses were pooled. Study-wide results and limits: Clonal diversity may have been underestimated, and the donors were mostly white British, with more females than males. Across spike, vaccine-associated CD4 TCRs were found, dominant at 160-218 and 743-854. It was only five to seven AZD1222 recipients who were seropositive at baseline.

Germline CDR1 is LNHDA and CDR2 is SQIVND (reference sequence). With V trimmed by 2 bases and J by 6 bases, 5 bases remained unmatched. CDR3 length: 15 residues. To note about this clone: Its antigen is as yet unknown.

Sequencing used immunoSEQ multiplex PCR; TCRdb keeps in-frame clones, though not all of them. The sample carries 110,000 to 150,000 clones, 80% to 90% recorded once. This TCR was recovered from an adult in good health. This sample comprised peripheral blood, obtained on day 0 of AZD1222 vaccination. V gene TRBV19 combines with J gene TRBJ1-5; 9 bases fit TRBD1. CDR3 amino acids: CASSITRTGVQPQHF. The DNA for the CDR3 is TGTGCCAGTAGTATAACGAGGACAGGGGTTCAGCCCCAGCATTTT.